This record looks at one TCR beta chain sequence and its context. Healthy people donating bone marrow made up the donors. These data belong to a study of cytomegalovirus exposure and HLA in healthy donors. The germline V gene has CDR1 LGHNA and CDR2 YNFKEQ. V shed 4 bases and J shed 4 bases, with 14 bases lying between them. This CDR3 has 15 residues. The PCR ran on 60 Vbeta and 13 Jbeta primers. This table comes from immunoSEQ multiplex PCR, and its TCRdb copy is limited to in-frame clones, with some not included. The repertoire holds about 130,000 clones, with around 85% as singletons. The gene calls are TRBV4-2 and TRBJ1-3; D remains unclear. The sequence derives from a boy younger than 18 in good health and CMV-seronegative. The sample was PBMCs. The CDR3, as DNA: TGTGCCAGCAGCCGGATCTGGGAGATAGGAAACACCATATATTTT. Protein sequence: CASSRIWEIGNTIYF.